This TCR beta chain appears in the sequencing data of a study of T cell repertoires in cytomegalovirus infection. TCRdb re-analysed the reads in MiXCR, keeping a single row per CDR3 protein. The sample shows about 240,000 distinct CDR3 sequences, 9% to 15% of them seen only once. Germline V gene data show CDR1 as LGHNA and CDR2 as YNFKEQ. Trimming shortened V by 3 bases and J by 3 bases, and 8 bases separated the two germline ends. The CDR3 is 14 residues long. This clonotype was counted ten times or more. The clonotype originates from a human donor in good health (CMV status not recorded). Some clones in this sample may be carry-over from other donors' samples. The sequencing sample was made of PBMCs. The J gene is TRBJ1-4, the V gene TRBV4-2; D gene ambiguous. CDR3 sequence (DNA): TGTGCCAGCAGCCAGAACCAGGCTAATGAAAAACTGTTTTTT. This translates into CASSQNQANEKLFF.